The rows below give T cell receptor beta chains drawn from one sample of a study of OX40 agonist ivuxolimab in advanced cancers. This table comes from immunoSEQ multiplex PCR, and its TCRdb copy is limited to in-frame clones, with some not included. The repertoire has 80,000 or so clones, roughly 84% of them found once; the top ten carry roughly 0.32%. Sample: CD4+ or CD8+ T cells sorted from blood, taken in a trial of the OX40 agonist ivuxolimab. The receptors originated from an adult with an advanced solid tumor such as melanoma, head and neck, liver or kidney cancer. Both conserved end residues are part of each CDR3. The D gene is left open where the match is weak. Clone size appears in some rows only: once, few, many, or a class for an expanded clone.

v_call,d_call,clone_size,j_call,cdr3_nt,cdr3_aa
TRBV10-3,.,.,TRBJ1-3,TGTGCCATCAGTGCTACAGGCAGTATTACTGGAAACACCATATATTTT,CAISATGSITGNTIYF
TRBV28,.,few,TRBJ1-1,TGTGCCAGCAGCCCCGTGGGGTCCAACACTGAAGCTTTCTTT,CASSPVGSNTEAFF
TRBV7-9,TRBD1,.,TRBJ1-2,TGTGCCAGCAGGGACAGGGGGGAGGACTATGGCTACACCTTC,CASRDRGEDYGYTF
TRBV5-1,.,.,TRBJ2-7,TGCGCCAGCAGCTTGGACCTAGTGATTCCCTACGAGCAGTACTTC,CASSLDLVIPYEQYF
TRBV28,TRBD1,.,TRBJ1-4,TGTGCCAGCAGCCCGGTCAGGGGGCACTTAACTAATGAAAAACTGTTTTTT,CASSPVRGHLTNEKLFF
TRBV6-1,TRBD1,once,TRBJ2-1,TGTGCCAGCAGTGTCCTACAGGGGCCCAATGAGCAGTTCTTC,CASSVLQGPNEQFF
TRBV18,TRBD2,.,TRBJ2-5,TGTGCCAGCTCACCTAGACTAGCGAAAGTCAAGGGCCAAGAGACCCAGTACTTC,CASSPRLAKVKGQETQYF
TRBV5-4,TRBD1,.,TRBJ1-6,TGTGCCAGCAGCAATGACGGGACAGGGGCTCATTATTCACCCCTCCACTTT,CASSNDGTGAHYSPLHF
TRBV6-5,.,once,TRBJ2-3,TGTGCCAGCAGAGCAGGGGTCAATACAGATACGCAGTATTTT,CASRAGVNTDTQYF
TRBV28,TRBD1,.,TRBJ2-7,TGTGCCAGCAAGGGACAGGGGGGCACCTACGAGCAGTACTTC,CASKGQGGTYEQYF